This T cell receptor beta chain was obtained from a study of blood T cell repertoires in COVID-19 (dated by TCRdb to between 2020 and 2021). Concerning the study at large: The collaborator samples originated in the United States, Italy and Spain and spanned the acute and convalescent phases of COVID-19. The material from the prospective study consisted of cDNA or gDNA derived from T cells, B-cell-depleted T cells, or PBMCs. The dataset comprised deeply sampled blood TCRbeta repertoires from subjects exposed to, actively infected with, or recovered from COVID-19. A freely available public database, intended as a resource for researchers studying the immune response to SARS-CoV-2, is where the repertoires were released. Samples came from the ongoing ImmuneRACE study (first 160 participants) plus 1,254 subjects from 6 global collaborators. Nearly every sample came with metadata listing a de-identified subject ID, COVID-19 status, age in years and sex. Where available, HLA class I and class II types were taken from metadata supplied by the sample provider and were not determined by assay-based typing. The full study reports these points: Clinical and demographic metadata were provided uncurated, with the amount varying by source and participant.

The count of this clone is one. The antigen it recognizes is unknown. The input lacks base qualities; no much larger clone sits a single base away. TCRbeta CDR3 regions were amplified from genomic DNA using the immunoSEQ Assay, a bias-controlled multiplex PCR. Per the original workflow: Within the assay, amplification of reference gene primers was used to estimate how many nucleated cells each sample contained. To quantify the absolute abundance of each unique TCRbeta CDR3 rearrangement, sequence reads were collapsed and filtered. Productive Simpson clonality was computed per sample as the square root of Simpson's diversity index over productive rearrangements. TCRdb re-hosts the immuneACCESS table, in-frame sequences only. Its copies lack some clones; in the studies checked, an unresolved V gene accounts for under half of them, and the cause for the rest is not known. V, J and clone size reflect that table, while D and trimming were determined from the DNA. The sample table lists 30,000 or so clones, almost 85% of them with a count of one. Roughly two fifths of the sample is taken by the ten largest.

V lost 5 bases and J lost 11 bases; the stretch between them is 18 bases long. Taken from cysteine to phenylalanine, the CDR3 has 13 residues. Of the read, only the CDR3 DNA is kept; its 39 bases are in frame from base 1. According to the germline V gene (reference sequence), CDR1 reads PRHDT and CDR2 reads FYEKMQ. Whole blood was collected in K2EDTA tubes by collaborating institutions according to the institutions' own protocols. For TCRbeta analysis, collaborators shipped samples as frozen whole blood, isolated PBMCs, or DNA extracted from either of those sample types. The clonotype originates from an elderly man with active or convalescent COVID-19. Sequenced sample: peripheral blood. The chain is made from TRBV13 and TRBJ1-1; a weak D assignment points to TRBD1 (5 bases agree). The nucleotide sequence is given as TGTGCCAGCAGCCCCACGAGAAATGGGGGGGCTTTCTTT. Translated, this is CASSPTRNGGAFF.